The subject of this entry is one TCR beta chain. Authors' processing steps: Estimation of nucleated cell counts was performed using reference gene primer amplification. Using immunoSEQ multiplex PCR, the repertoire was profiled, and TCRdb retains in-frame clones only, with some absent. Clone size and V and J calls were adopted from that table, with D and trimming inferred from the DNA. This sample has approximately 300,000 clones, with around nine tenths found just once. The data originate from a study of blood T cell repertoires in COVID-19. Study context: Donors in the United States, Italy and Spain gave samples during acute or convalescent COVID-19.

Participant ages covered about 18 to 100 years across around 25 US areas. Participants' own reports of clinical history determined their cohort assignment. Trimming removed 7 bases from V and 3 bases from J, with 10 bases in between. CDR3 length equals 12 residues. The germline gives CDR1 SQVTM, CDR2 ANQGSEA. The chain employs TRBV29-1 and TRBJ2-1; D ambiguous. The material sequenced was PBMCs or T cells enriched from blood (not recorded which). This sequence originates from a young woman who had recovered from COVID-19. This CDR3 reads CSGLRDYNEQFF. CDR3 sequence (DNA): TGCAGCGGCCTGAGAGACTACAATGAGCAGTTCTTC.